The present T cell receptor beta chain was sequenced within a study of OX40 agonist ivuxolimab in advanced cancers. Study information: Patients enrolled in dose escalation were diagnosed with hepatocellular carcinoma, melanoma, renal cell or head and neck cancer.

This CDR3 contains 17 residues. In germline, CDR1 is SGDLS, CDR2 YYNGEE. V trimming: 0 bases; J trimming: 11 bases; junction bases outside the gene matches: 16. TCRdb's table, derived via immunoSEQ multiplex PCR, lists solely in-frame clones and lacks some. The sample shows approximately 68,000 clones, about 89% of them seen only once. The source of this sequence is an adult with an advanced solid tumor such as melanoma, head and neck, liver or kidney cancer. V gene TRBV9 combines with J gene TRBJ1-1, with 10 bases lining up with TRBD1. The starting material was CD4+ or CD8+ T cells sorted from blood, obtained in a trial of the OX40 agonist ivuxolimab. The CDR3 here is CASSVGGLRQGAHGAFF. Here the CDR3 DNA reads TGTGCCAGCAGCGTAGGTGGCTTGCGACAGGGGGCGCACGGGGCTTTCTTT. The full variable domain, its missing parts supplied by reference TRBV9 and TRBJ1-1, is DSGVTQTPKHLITATGQRVTLRCSPRSGDLSVYWYQQSLDQGLQFLIQYYNGEERAKGNILERFSAQQFPDLHSELNLSSLELGDSALYFCASSVGGLRQGAHGAFFGQGTRLTVV.